In its sample, the clone carrying this T cell receptor (beta chain) was seen many times. Its antigen is unknown. This entry is derived from a study of human T cells and chemical hapten exposure. Study overall: Among samples, TCR yields varied mainly because of small differences in pooled library volume.

Indicated time point: patch test 3, about 24 weeks after DPC sensitization. Stated treatment: therapeutic diphenylcyclopropenone sensitization with weekly scalp DPC. Study findings and constraints: Donor immune responses may differ from healthy people's, since all donors had alopecia. Expanded TCR sets contained significantly more large CDR3 similarity clusters than controls.

The CDR3 loop spans 14 amino acids. CDR1 and CDR2 from the germline V gene are DFQATT and SNEGSKA (reference sequence). V was shortened by 2 bases and J by 4 bases, with 15 bases between the two germline ends. One entry per CDR3 protein results from TCRdb running MiXCR on the RACE reads. The sample contains roughly 84,000 distinct CDR3 sequences, 10% to 12% of which appear only once. Material: whole blood, obtained in connection with sensitization to the hapten diphenylcyclopropenone (DPC). The chain employs TRBV20-1 and TRBJ2-7, with D perhaps TRBD1 (6 bases). The sequence was obtained from a woman in her fifties or sixties with alopecia areata. Some clones in this sample may be carry-over from other donors' samples. CDR3 bases: TGCAGTGCTAGACCCCGACAGGCGTTATACGAGCAGTACTTC. Translating gives CSARPRQALYEQYF.